One T cell receptor beta chain is described in this entry. Its cognate antigen has yet to be identified. The record has no base qualities; no much larger clone is one base away. The immunoSEQ Assay, a bias-controlled multiplex PCR, was used to amplify TCRbeta CDR3 regions from genomic DNA. The authors' pipeline ran thus. Nucleated cell counts per sample were estimated from amplification of reference gene primers within the assay. To quantify the absolute abundance of each unique TCRbeta CDR3 rearrangement, sequence reads were collapsed and filtered. For each sample, productive Simpson clonality was calculated by taking the square root of Simpson's diversity index across productive rearrangements. The immuneACCESS repertoire file appears here via TCRdb, limited to in-frame rearrangements. These files lack a portion of the clones; in checked studies, under half of the deficit traces to unresolved V genes, and the cause of the others is not known. Clone size and V and J calls were adopted from that table, with D and trimming inferred from the DNA. Counted in this sample were 200,000 to 300,000 clones; about 88% of them appeared once. Under 2.5% of the sample rests with the top ten.

The data were obtained in a study of blood T cell repertoires in COVID-19 (TCRdb year 2020). Regarding the complete study: Samples from collaborators originated in the United States, Italy and Spain and spanned both the acute and convalescent phases of COVID-19. Subjects who had been exposed to COVID-19, were actively infected with it, or had recovered from it provided the deeply sampled blood TCRbeta repertoires that made up the dataset. The prospective study material was composed of cDNA or gDNA derived from T cells, B-cell-depleted T cells, or PBMCs. The repertoires were made available in a free public database intended to serve as a resource for research on the immune response to SARS-CoV-2. HLA class I and class II types, where available, came from metadata supplied by the sample provider rather than from assay-based typing. Nearly every sample came with metadata listing a de-identified subject ID, COVID-19 status, age in years and sex. Samples were obtained from the ongoing ImmuneRACE study (first 160 participants) and from approximately 1,200 subjects provided by 6 global collaborators. Overall study outcomes, separate from this receptor: The quantity of clinical and demographic metadata differed by source and by participant and was supplied without curation.

Whole blood was collected in K2EDTA tubes by collaborating institutions according to the institutions' own protocols. For TCRbeta analysis, collaborators shipped samples as frozen whole blood, isolated PBMCs, or DNA extracted from either of those sample types. The CDR3 spans 19 residues, from the cysteine through the phenylalanine. This entry keeps only the CDR3 DNA: 57 bases, framed from base 1. CDR1 and CDR2 are drawn from the germline V gene: LGHNA, YNFKEQ. The junction shows trimming of 0 bases on V and 4 bases on J, and the gene matches do not reach 15 bases of it. Sequenced input: peripheral blood. The chain is assembled from TRBV4-2 and TRBJ1-1, and 9 bases in between align with TRBD1. The TCR comes from a man aged 25 to 40 with active or convalescent COVID-19. The encoded CDR3 is CASSQEGSVPGQGATEAFF. The nucleotide sequence is given as TGTGCCAGCAGCCAAGAGGGCTCCGTTCCGGGACAGGGCGCCACTGAAGCTTTCTTT.